This T cell receptor beta chain was obtained from a study of cytomegalovirus exposure and HLA in healthy donors. Overall study results and limits: In vitro testing confirmed a few CMV-associated chains as specific for CMV antigens. Some TCR beta chains (around 180 of them) were listed as cytomegalovirus-associated.

PCR involved 60 Vbeta and 13 Jbeta primers. Measured with immunoSEQ multiplex PCR; TCRdb has only the in-frame clones, and not every one. The data contain 130,000 to 150,000 clones, around 78% of them singletons. Regarding this clone: Antigen specificity is unknown.

Germline CDR1 and CDR2: MNHEY and SVGAGI. The CDR3 loop spans 15 amino acids. V was trimmed by 5 bases and J by 4 bases, leaving 15 bases between them. The material sequenced was PBMCs. The chain joins TRBV6-5 to TRBJ2-1, with a possible D match to TRBD2 (5 bases). The TCR comes from a woman under 30 in good health and CMV-seropositive. The CDR3 coding sequence is TGTGCCAGCAGTACCTACGACGGGGTGTACAATGAGCAGTTCTTC. As protein: CASSTYDGVYNEQFF.